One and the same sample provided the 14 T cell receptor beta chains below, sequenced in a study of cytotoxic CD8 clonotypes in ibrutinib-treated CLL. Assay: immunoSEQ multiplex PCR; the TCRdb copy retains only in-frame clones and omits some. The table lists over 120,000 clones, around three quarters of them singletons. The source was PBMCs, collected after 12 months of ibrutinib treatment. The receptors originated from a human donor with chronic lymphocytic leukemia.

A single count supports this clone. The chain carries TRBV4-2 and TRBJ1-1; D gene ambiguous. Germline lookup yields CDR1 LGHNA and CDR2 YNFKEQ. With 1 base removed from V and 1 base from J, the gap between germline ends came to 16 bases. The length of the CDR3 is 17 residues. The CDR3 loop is CASSQARGGYQNTEAFF. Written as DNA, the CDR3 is TGTGCCAGCAGCCAAGCCCGGGGTGGGTACCAGAACACTGAAGCTTTCTTT.

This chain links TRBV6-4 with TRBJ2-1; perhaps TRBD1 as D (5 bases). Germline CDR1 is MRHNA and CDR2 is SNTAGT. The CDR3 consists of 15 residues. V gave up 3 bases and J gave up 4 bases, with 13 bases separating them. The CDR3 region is CASSEDINRYNEQFF. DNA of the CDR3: TGTGCCAGCAGTGAGGACATAAATAGGTACAATGAGCAGTTCTTC.

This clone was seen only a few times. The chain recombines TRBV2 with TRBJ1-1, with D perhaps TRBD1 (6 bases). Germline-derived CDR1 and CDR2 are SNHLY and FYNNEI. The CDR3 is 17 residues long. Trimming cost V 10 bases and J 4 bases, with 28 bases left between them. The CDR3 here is CAIPSGPPGAGGTEAFF. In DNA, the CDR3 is TGTGCCATCCCGTCGGGACCCCCAGGGGCTGGCGGCACTGAAGCTTTCTTT.

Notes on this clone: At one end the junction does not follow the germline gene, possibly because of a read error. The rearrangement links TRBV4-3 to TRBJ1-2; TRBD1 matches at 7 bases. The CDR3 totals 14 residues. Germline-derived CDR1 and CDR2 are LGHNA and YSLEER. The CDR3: CASSQDSNGGDSIF. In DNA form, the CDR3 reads TGCGCCAGCAGCCAAGATTCGAATGGAGGGGACAGTATCTTC.

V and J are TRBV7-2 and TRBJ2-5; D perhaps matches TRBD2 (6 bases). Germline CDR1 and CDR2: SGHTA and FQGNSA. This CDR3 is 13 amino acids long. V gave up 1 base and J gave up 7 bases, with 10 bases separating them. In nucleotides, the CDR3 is TGTGCCAGCAGCTTAGTCCCAGCGGGGACCCAGTACTTC. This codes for CASSLVPAGTQYF.

The CDR3 bases are TGTGCCAGCAGTTACTCTTCGGGGGCGCGAGGCTACACCTTC. The encoded protein is CASSYSSGARGYTF. V gene TRBV6-6 combines with J gene TRBJ1-2; maybe TRBD1 (6 bases). Trimming removed 0 bases from V and 8 bases from J, with 13 bases in between. The germline gives CDR1 MNHNY, CDR2 SVGAGI (reference sequence). The CDR3 runs to 14 residues.

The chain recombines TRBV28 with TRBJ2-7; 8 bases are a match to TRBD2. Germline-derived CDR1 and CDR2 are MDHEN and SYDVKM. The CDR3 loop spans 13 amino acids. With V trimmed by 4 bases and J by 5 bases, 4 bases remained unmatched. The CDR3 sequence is CASSWTSPNEQYF. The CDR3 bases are TGTGCCAGCAGTTGGACTAGCCCGAACGAGCAGTACTTC. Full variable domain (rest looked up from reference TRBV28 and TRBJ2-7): DVKVTQSSRYLVKRTGEKVFLECVQDMDHENMFWYRQDPGLGLRLIYFSYDVKMKEKGDIPEGYSVSREKKERFSLILESASTNQTSMYLCASSWTSPNEQYFGPGTRLTVT.

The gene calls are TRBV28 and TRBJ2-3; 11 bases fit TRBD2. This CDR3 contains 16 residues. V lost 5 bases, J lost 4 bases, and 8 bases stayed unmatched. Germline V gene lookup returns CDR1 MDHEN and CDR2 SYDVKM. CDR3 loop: CASSPASGRLSDTQYF. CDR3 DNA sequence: TGTGCCAGCAGTCCCGCTAGCGGGAGGCTGTCAGATACGCAGTATTTT. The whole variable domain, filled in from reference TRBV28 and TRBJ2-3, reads DVKVTQSSRYLVKRTGEKVFLECVQDMDHENMFWYRQDPGLGLRLIYFSYDVKMKEKGDIPEGYSVSREKKERFSLILESASTNQTSMYLCASSPASGRLSDTQYFGPGTRLTVL.

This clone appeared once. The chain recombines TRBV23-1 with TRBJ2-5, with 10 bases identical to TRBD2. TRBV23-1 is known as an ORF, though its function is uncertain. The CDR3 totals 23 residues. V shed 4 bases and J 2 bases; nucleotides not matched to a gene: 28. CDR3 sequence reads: CASSRRRGYPTNNSGRIQETQYF. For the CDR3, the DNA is TGCGCCAGCAGTCGCCGGAGGGGATACCCCACAAATAATAGCGGGAGGATTCAAGAGACCCAGTACTTC.

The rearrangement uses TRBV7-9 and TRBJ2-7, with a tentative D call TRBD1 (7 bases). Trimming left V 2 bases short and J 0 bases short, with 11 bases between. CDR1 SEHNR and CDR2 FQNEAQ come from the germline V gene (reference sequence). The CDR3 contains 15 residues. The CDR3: CASSLRGDSSYEQYF. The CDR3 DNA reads TGTGCCAGCAGCTTAAGGGGGGACAGCTCCTACGAGCAGTACTTC.

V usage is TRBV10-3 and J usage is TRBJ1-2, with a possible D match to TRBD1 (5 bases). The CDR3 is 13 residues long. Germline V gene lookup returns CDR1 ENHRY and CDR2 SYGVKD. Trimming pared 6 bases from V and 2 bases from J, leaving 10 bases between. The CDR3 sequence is CAISGGVNYGYTF. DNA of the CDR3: TGTGCCATCAGCGGGGGGGTAAACTATGGCTACACCTTC.

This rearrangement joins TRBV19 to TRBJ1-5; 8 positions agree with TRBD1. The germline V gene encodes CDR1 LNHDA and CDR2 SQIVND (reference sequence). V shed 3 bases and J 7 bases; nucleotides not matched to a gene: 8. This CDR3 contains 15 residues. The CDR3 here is CASSMGRQGSQPQHF. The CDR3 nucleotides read TGTGCCAGTAGTATGGGCAGACAGGGGAGCCAGCCCCAGCATTTT.

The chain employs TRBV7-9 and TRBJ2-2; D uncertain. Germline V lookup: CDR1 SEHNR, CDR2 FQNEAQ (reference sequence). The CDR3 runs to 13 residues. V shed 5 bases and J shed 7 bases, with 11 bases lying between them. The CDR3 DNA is TGTGCCAGCAGCCCCCCCCCGGTCGGGGAGCTGTTTTTT. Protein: CASSPPPVGELFF.

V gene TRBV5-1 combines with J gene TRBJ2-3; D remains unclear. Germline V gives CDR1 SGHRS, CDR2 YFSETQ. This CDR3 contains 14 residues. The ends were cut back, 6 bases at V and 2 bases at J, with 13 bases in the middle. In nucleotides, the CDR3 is TGCGCCAGCACCGGGCCTGGGGTCACAGATACGCAGTATTTT. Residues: CASTGPGVTDTQYF.